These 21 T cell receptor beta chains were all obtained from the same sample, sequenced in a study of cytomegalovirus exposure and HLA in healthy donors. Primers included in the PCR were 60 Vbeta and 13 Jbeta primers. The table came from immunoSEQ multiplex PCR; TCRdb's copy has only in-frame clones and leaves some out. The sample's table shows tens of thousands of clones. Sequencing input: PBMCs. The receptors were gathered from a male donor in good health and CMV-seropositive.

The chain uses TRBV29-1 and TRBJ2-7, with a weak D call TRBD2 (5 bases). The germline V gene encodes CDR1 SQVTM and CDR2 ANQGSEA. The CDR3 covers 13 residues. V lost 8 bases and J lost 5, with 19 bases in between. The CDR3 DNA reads TGCAGCCGAGAGGGCCGTTCTCTCCACGAGCAGTACTTC. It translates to CSREGRSLHEQYF.

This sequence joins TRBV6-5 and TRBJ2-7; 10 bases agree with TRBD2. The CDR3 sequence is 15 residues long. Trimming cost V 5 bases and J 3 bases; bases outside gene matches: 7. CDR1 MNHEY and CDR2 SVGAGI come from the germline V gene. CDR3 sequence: CASSASGLANYEQYF. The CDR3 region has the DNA TGTGCCAGCAGTGCCTCGGGACTAGCGAACTACGAGCAGTACTTC.

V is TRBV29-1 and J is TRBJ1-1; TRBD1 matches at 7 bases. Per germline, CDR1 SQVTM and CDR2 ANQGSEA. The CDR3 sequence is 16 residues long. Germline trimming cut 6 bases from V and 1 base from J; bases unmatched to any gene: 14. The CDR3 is CSVGGYTGVGNTEAFF. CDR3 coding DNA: TGCAGCGTGGGGGGATACACAGGGGTCGGGAACACTGAAGCTTTCTTT.

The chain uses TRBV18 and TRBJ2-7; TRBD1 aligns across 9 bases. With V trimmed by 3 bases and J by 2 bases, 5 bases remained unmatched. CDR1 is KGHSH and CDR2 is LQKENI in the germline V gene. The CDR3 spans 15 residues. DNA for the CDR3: TGTGCCAGCTCACCCTGGACAGGGGTGACCTACGAGCAGTACTTC. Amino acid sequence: CASSPWTGVTYEQYF.

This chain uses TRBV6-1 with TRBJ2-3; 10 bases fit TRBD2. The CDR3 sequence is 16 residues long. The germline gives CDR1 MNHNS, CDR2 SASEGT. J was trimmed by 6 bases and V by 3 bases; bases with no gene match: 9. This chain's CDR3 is CASSDRSGRAGDTQYF. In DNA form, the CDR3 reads TGTGCCAGCAGTGATCGAAGCGGGAGGGCCGGCGATACGCAGTATTTT.

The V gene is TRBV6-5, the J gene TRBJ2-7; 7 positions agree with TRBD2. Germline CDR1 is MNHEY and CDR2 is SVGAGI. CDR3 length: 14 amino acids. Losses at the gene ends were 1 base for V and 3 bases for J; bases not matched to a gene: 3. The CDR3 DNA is TGTGCCAGCAGTTACTTCGGGGAGGGCTACGAGCAGTACTTC. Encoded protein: CASSYFGEGYEQYF.

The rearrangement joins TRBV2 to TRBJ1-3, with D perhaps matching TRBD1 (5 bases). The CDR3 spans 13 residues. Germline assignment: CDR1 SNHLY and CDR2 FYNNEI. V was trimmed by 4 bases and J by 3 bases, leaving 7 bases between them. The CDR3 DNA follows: TGTGCCAGCAGTGTGACAGATGGAAACACCATATATTTT. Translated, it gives CASSVTDGNTIYF.

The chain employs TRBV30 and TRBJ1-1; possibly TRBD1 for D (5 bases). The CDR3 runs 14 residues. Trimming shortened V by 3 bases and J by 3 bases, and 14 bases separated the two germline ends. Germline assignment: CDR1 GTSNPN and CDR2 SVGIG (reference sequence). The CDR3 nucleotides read TGTGCCTGGAGACGGGGGGATGCGTACACTGAAGCTTTCTTT. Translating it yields CAWRRGDAYTEAFF. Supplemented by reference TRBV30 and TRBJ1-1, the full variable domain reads SQTIHQWPATLVQPVGSPLSLECTVEGTSNPNLYWYRQAAGRGLQLLFYSVGIGQISSEVPQNLSASRPQDRQFILSSKKLLLSDSGFYLCAWRRGDAYTEAFFGQGTRLTVV.

The CDR3 spells CASSQVGPRGETQYF. Written as DNA, the CDR3 is TGTGCCAGCAGCCAAGTAGGTCCTAGAGGTGAGACCCAGTACTTC. The chain has TRBV4-2 and TRBJ2-5; no reliable D call. The CDR3 totals 15 residues. CDR1 and CDR2 from the germline V gene are LGHNA and YNFKEQ. Trimming pared 1 base from V and 5 bases from J, leaving 14 bases between.

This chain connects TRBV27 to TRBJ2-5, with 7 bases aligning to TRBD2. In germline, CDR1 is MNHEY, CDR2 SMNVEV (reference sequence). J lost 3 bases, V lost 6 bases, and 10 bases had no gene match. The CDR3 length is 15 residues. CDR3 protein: CASSPRLGLKETQYF. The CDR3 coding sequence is TGTGCCAGCAGCCCCCGACTGGGACTAAAAGAGACCCAGTACTTC.

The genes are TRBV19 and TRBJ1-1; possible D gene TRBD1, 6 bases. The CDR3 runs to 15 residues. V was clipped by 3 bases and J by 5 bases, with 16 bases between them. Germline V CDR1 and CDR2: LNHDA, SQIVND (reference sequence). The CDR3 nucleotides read TGTGCCAGTAGTATCAATTCAGGGGAGTTTACTGAAGCTTTCTTT. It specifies CASSINSGEFTEAFF.

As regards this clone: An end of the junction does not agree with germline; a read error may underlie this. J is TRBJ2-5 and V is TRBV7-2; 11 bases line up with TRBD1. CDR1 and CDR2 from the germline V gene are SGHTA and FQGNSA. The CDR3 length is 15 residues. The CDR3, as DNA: TGTGCCAGCAACTTAGGGACAGGGGGGCAAGAGACCCAGTACTTC. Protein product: CASNLGTGGQETQYF.

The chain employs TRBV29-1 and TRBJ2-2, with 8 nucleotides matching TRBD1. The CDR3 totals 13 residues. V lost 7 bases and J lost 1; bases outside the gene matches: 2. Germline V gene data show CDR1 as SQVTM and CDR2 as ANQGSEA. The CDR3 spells CSADRGNTGELFF. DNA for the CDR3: TGCAGCGCTGACAGGGGGAACACCGGGGAGCTGTTTTTT.

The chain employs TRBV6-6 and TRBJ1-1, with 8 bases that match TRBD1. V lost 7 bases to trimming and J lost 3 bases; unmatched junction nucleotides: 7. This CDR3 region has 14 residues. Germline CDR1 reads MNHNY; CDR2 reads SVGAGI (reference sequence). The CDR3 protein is CASNLDREYTEAFF. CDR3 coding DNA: TGTGCCAGCAATCTGGACAGGGAGTACACTGAAGCTTTCTTT.

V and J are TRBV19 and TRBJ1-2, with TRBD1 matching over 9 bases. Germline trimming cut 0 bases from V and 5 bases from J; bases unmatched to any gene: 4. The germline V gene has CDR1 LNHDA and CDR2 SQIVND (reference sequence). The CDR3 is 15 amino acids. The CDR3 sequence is CASSIDGTGPYGYTF. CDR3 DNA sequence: TGTGCCAGTAGTATAGATGGGACAGGGCCATATGGCTACACCTTC.

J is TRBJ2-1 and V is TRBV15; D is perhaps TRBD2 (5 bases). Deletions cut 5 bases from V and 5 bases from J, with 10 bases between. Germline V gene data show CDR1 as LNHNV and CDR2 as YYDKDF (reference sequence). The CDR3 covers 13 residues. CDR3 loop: CATSARGDNEQFF. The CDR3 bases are TGTGCCACCAGCGCCCGGGGAGACAATGAGCAGTTCTTC.

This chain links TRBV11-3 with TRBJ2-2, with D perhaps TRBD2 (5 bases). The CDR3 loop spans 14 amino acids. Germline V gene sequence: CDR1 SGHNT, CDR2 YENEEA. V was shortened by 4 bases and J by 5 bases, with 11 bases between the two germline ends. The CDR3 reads CASSSRDGTGELFF. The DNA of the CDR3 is TGTGCCAGCAGCTCCCGGGATGGGACCGGGGAGCTGTTTTTT.

CDR3 sequence: CASSERYRENTGELFF. DNA for the CDR3: TGTGCCAGCAGCGAGAGATACAGGGAGAACACCGGGGAGCTGTTTTTT. V and J are TRBV9 and TRBJ2-2, with D possibly matching TRBD1 (6 bases). The CDR3 totals 16 residues. The germline V gene encodes CDR1 SGDLS and CDR2 YYNGEE. The ends were cut back, 3 bases at V and 1 base at J, with 13 bases in the middle.

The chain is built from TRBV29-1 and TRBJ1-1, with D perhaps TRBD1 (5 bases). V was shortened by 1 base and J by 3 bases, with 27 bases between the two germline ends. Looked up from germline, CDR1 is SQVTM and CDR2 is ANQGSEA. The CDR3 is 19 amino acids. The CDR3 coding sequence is TGCAGCGTTGAAGCCCCTTTGCTGGCAGGAAGGTTCAGGGACACTGAAGCTTTCTTT. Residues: CSVEAPLLAGRFRDTEAFF.

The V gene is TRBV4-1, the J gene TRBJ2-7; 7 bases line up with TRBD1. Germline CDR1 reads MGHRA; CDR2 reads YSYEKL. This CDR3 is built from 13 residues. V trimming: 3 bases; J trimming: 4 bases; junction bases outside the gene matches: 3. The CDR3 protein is CASSQTGLYEQYF. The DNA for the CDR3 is TGCGCCAGCAGCCAGACAGGGTTATACGAGCAGTACTTC.

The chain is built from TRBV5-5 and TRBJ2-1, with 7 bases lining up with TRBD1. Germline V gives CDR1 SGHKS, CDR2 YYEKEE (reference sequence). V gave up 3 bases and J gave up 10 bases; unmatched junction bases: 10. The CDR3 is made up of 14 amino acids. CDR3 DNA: TGTGCCAGCAGCTGGATTAACAGGGGCTTGGAGCAGTTCTTC. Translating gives CASSWINRGLEQFF.